These 32 T cell receptor beta chains came from one sample sequenced in a study of metastatic and nonmetastatic thyroid tumors. MiXCR re-clonotyped the PCR reads for TCRdb. The data contain under 20,000 clones, roughly 15% of them singletons. Thyroid surgery was preceded by no treatment in any patient. Specimen: blood. The receptors originated from a male donor with papillary thyroid cancer or a benign thyroid nodule (not recorded which). Some clones in this sample may be carry-over from other donors' samples.

In its sample, this clone was seen many times. This chain connects TRBV15 to TRBJ1-1; D not resolved. Germline V gene data show CDR1 as LNHNV and CDR2 as YYDKDF (reference sequence). V was cut by 3 bases and J by 5 bases, with 4 bases left in between. This CDR3 is built from 11 residues. The chain's CDR3 is CATSRATEAFF. The CDR3 DNA sequence: TGTGCCACCAGCAGGGCGACTGAAGCTTTCTTT.

This clone was seen once. At one end, the junction sequence differs from germline, possibly due to a read error. This rearrangement joins TRBV9 to TRBJ2-1, with D tentatively TRBD2 (6 bases). The CDR3 extends over 16 amino acids. Per germline, CDR1 SGDLS and CDR2 YYNGEE. Written as DNA, the CDR3 is TGTGCCAGCACCGTAGTTATGGAGGGCTCCTACAATGAGGAGTTCTTC. Its protein is CASTVVMEGSYNEEFF.

This clone has just a few counts. This chain joins TRBV15 and TRBJ2-7; a weak D match, TRBD1 (6 bases). This CDR3 has 14 residues. Germline-derived CDR1 and CDR2 are LNHNV and YYDKDF (reference sequence). V shed 4 bases and J shed 3 bases, with 13 bases lying between them. Here the CDR3 DNA reads TGTGCCACCAGCATGGGGACATGTTTCTACGAGCAGTACTTC. It specifies CATSMGTCFYEQYF.

Many counts were recorded for this clone. The V and J genes are TRBV29-1 and TRBJ1-4, with D perhaps matching TRBD1 (6 bases). CDR1 is SQVTM and CDR2 is ANQGSEA in the germline V gene. The ends were cut back, 8 bases at V and 8 bases at J, with 21 bases in the middle. CDR3 size: 14 residues. The CDR3 DNA is TGCAGCACAACAAAGTCACAGGGAGGAGAAAAACTGTTTTTT. It translates to CSTTKSQGGEKLFF.

This clone was counted many times. A single base separates this from a much larger clone, so it may be a read error. The same CDR3 is also encoded by other DNA sequences in this sample. The rearrangement links TRBV20-1 to TRBJ2-1, with TRBD1 identical over 7 bases. Germline lookup yields CDR1 DFQATT and CDR2 SNEGSKA (reference sequence). The CDR3 is 15 residues long. CDR3 amino acids: CSARRDRELINEQFF. The CDR3 DNA follows: TGCAGCGCTAGACGAGACAGGGAGTTGATCAATGAGCAGTTCTTC.

This clone was seen many times. The chain has TRBV12-3 or TRBV12-4 and TRBJ1-4; 7 positions agree with TRBD1. This CDR3 region has 14 residues. The V segment lost 6 bases and the J segment 2 bases; nucleotides outside the gene matches: 3. CDR3 coding DNA: TGTGCCAGCAGGGAGGGGGCGACTAATGAAAAACTGTTTTTT. This codes for CASREGATNEKLFF.

On this clone: One end of the junction does not line up with germline, which may come from a read error. J is TRBJ2-7 and V is TRBV7-8; TRBD1 matches 9 bases. The germline V gene encodes CDR1 SGHVS and CDR2 FQNEAQ. The CDR3 totals 14 residues. In nucleotides, the CDR3 is TGTGTCAGCAGCCTCACCGGGACAGGGCTAGAGCAGTACTTC. Encoded protein: CVSSLTGTGLEQYF.

Many counts were recorded for this clone. This sequence joins TRBV2 and TRBJ1-2, with D perhaps matching TRBD1 (6 bases). In germline, CDR1 is SNHLY, CDR2 FYNNEI. CDR3 size: 15 residues. The germline V and J ends were trimmed by 6 bases and 0 bases, with 14 bases remaining between them. Here the CDR3 DNA reads TGTGCCAGCAGACAGGGAGAAGTAGCTAACTATGGCTACACCTTC. Translated: CASRQGEVANYGYTF.

This clone was picked up many times. The chain combines TRBV6-1 with TRBJ2-1; 9 bases map to TRBD2. V was pared by 6 bases and J by 12 bases, with 15 bases of the junction left unmatched. Per germline, CDR1 MNHNS and CDR2 SASEGT. The CDR3 has 15 residues. The CDR3 DNA is TGTGCCAGCAGCACGGGGCTAGCGGGGAGATACTGGCAGTTCTTC. Translating it yields CASSTGLAGRYWQFF.

The table lists this clone with many counts. V gene TRBV7-3 combines with J gene TRBJ1-1; a possible D gene is TRBD1 (5 bases). V lost 4 bases, J lost 0 bases, and 12 bases lay in between. This CDR3 spans 15 amino acids. Germline assignment: CDR1 SGHTA and CDR2 FQGTGA. The DNA of the CDR3 is TGTGCCAGCAGCTCGTTTGGACAAATGAACACTGAAGCTTTCTTT. Its protein product is CASSSFGQMNTEAFF.

V and J are TRBV6-1 and TRBJ1-1; TRBD1 agrees at 9 bases. The CDR3 covers 13 residues. Per germline, CDR1 MNHNS and CDR2 SASEGT. Trimming cost V 6 bases and J 7 bases; bases outside gene matches: 6. The CDR3 here is CASRVGGQGEAFF. The CDR3 DNA reads as TGTGCCAGCAGAGTAGGGGGACAGGGTGAAGCTTTCTTT.

This chain links TRBV5-1 with TRBJ2-5; TRBD2 is a possible D gene (5 bases). This CDR3 is built from 15 residues. Germline CDR1 reads SGHRS; CDR2 reads YFSETQ. The ends were cut back, 4 bases at V and 5 bases at J, with 18 bases in the middle. The CDR3 spells CASSLEDLLGETQYF. The CDR3 bases are TGCGCCAGCAGCCTGGAGGACCTCCTAGGGGAGACCCAGTACTTC.

This clone has ten or more counts. The chain employs TRBV28 and TRBJ2-7; D is perhaps TRBD2 (6 bases). The CDR3 runs 14 residues. Trimming pared 5 bases from V and 4 bases from J, leaving 15 bases between. CDR1 MDHEN and CDR2 SYDVKM come from the germline V gene. The CDR3 nucleotides are TGTGCCAGCAGTCGCCGCGGGGTACGGTACGAGCAGTACTTC. Its protein is CASSRRGVRYEQYF.

This clone was counted at least ten times. V is TRBV6-1 and J is TRBJ2-1; 7 bases agree with TRBD2. The V gene's germline CDR1 is MNHNS and CDR2 SASEGT. This CDR3 is built from 14 residues. Germline trimming cut 7 bases from V and 4 bases from J; bases unmatched to any gene: 7. CDR3 DNA sequence: TGTGCCAGCACTCTCCTAGCGGCGTACAATGAGCAGTTCTTC. This gives the protein CASTLLAAYNEQFF.

This clone was counted ten times or more. The V gene is TRBV9, the J gene TRBJ2-7; maybe TRBD1 (6 bases). Germline values: CDR1 SGDLS, CDR2 YYNGEE. The CDR3 runs 15 residues. V lost 5 bases and J lost 3, with 18 bases in between. Here the CDR3 reads CASSVGTGTSYEQYF. The CDR3 nucleotides are TGTGCCAGCAGTGTGGGTACTGGGACAAGCTACGAGCAGTACTTC.

The rearrangement links TRBV5-4 to TRBJ2-7; no clear D. Trimming removed 2 bases at V and 3 bases at J, with 3 bases between. This CDR3 is built from 11 residues. From germline, CDR1 is SGHNT and CDR2 YYREEE (reference sequence). The CDR3 region is CASSFDYEQYF. In nucleotides, the CDR3 is TGTGCCAGCAGCTTTGACTACGAGCAGTACTTC.

By sample fraction, this clone is medium-sized. The chain links TRBV20-1 to TRBJ1-5; a possible D gene is TRBD1 (6 bases). Germline V gene lookup returns CDR1 DFQATT and CDR2 SNEGSKA (reference sequence). The CDR3 runs 13 residues. Trimming took off 3 bases at V and 4 bases at J, with 10 bases between the two ends. In nucleotides, the CDR3 is TGCAGTGCTAGGGACAGTAATAATCAGCCCCAGCATTTT. Protein: CSARDSNNQPQHF.

This clone was counted at least ten times. This chain connects TRBV20-1 to TRBJ2-4, with 13 bases identical to TRBD2. Germline CDR1 DFQATT, CDR2 SNEGSKA (reference sequence). V gave up 6 bases and J gave up 0 bases; unmatched junction bases: 8. This CDR3 is 17 amino acids long. CDR3 amino acids: CSAHGTSGTLAKNIQYF. The CDR3 region has the DNA TGCAGTGCCCACGGGACTAGCGGGACCCTAGCCAAAAACATTCAGTACTTC.

This clone was recorded at least ten times. The rearrangement links TRBV20-1 to TRBJ2-4; maybe TRBD1 (5 bases). Trimming removed 7 bases from V and 1 base from J, with 8 bases in between. The CDR3 runs to 12 residues. The germline V gene encodes CDR1 DFQATT and CDR2 SNEGSKA (reference sequence). The CDR3 nucleotides are TGCAGTGTGGACACTGCCAAAAACATTCAGTACTTC. Protein sequence: CSVDTAKNIQYF.

In its sample, this clone ranks as medium-sized (0.01 to 0.1%). The V and J genes are TRBV3-1 and TRBJ2-7; D is ambiguous. This CDR3 has 13 residues. With 1 base removed from V and 2 bases from J, the gap between germline ends came to 6 bases. CDR1 is LGHDT, CDR2 YNNKEL, per germline (reference sequence). This CDR3 reads CASSQGHTYEQYF. CDR3 bases: TGTGCCAGCAGCCAAGGACACACCTACGAGCAGTACTTC.

This clone was seen ten or more times. Other DNA sequences of this sample code for an identical CDR3. The chain combines TRBV5-1 with TRBJ1-5, with D uncertain. Germline-derived CDR1 and CDR2 are SGHRS and YFSETQ. The CDR3 spans 15 residues. Trimming cost V 4 bases and J 2 bases, with 13 bases left between them. The CDR3 here is CASSPQVGGNQPQHF. CDR3 in DNA: TGCGCCAGCAGCCCCCAAGTGGGCGGCAATCAGCCCCAGCATTTT.

The rearrangement joins TRBV11-1 to TRBJ2-1; D is unclear. The germline CDR1 and CDR2 sequences are SGHAT and FQDESV (reference sequence). The CDR3 has 16 residues. The V and J ends lost 1 base and 0 bases respectively, with 10 bases between them. Here the CDR3 DNA reads TGTGCCAGCAGCTTAGACACGAGGAGCTCCTACAATGAGCAGTTCTTC. It codes for CASSLDTRSSYNEQFF.

This clone was counted at least ten times. This rearrangement joins TRBV5-6 to TRBJ2-7; 8 nucleotides match TRBD2. The CDR3 consists of 15 residues. Germline V CDR1 and CDR2: SGHDT, YYEEEE. Trimming removed 4 bases from V and 4 bases from J; junction bases left unmatched: 10. CDR3 nucleotide sequence: TGTGCCAGCAGCCCCCTAGGGACTAGTCTTTACGAGCAGTACTTC. As protein: CASSPLGTSLYEQYF.

At least ten counts were recorded for this clone. The V and J genes are TRBV9 and TRBJ2-7, with D perhaps TRBD2 (6 bases). The CDR3 has 15 amino acids. Looked up from germline, CDR1 is SGDLS and CDR2 is YYNGEE. V gave up 3 bases and J gave up 1 base, with 14 bases separating them. Here the CDR3 DNA reads TGTGCCAGCAGCGCGGGGGTCGGAAAGTCCTACGAGCAGTACTTC. Translated: CASSAGVGKSYEQYF.

This clone was seen many times. The chain recombines TRBV25-1 with TRBJ1-6; D call uncertain. Germline V lookup: CDR1 MGHDK, CDR2 SYGVNS. The CDR3 totals 15 residues. With 3 bases removed from V and 9 bases from J, the gap between germline ends came to 15 bases. The CDR3 DNA sequence: TGTGCCAGCAGTGATAAGGAAAGAAGGTTTTCACCCCTCCACTTT. This translates into CASSDKERRFSPLHF.

This clone has at least ten counts. V usage is TRBV19 and J usage is TRBJ1-2, with D tentatively TRBD1 (6 bases). This CDR3 region has 12 residues. Per the germline V gene, CDR1 is LNHDA and CDR2 is SQIVND (reference sequence). The germline V and J ends were trimmed by 8 bases and 4 bases, with 11 bases remaining between them. CDR3 residues: CASAGERYGYTF. Here the CDR3 DNA reads TGTGCCAGTGCAGGGGAACGCTATGGCTACACCTTC.

This clone was counted many times. The chain combines TRBV3-1 with TRBJ2-2; maybe TRBD2 (6 bases). The CDR3 is 15 residues long. Germline V gives CDR1 LGHDT, CDR2 YNNKEL (reference sequence). The germline V and J ends were trimmed by 4 bases and 7 bases, with 16 bases remaining between them. CDR3 residues: CASSREALVGGELFF. CDR3 coding DNA: TGTGCCAGCAGCCGGGAGGCCTTGGTCGGCGGGGAGCTGTTTTTT.

This clone was counted ten times or more. The chain employs TRBV5-1 and TRBJ1-2; D not certain. Germline values: CDR1 SGHRS, CDR2 YFSETQ. V was pared by 1 base and J by 2 bases, with 9 bases between. This CDR3 comprises 14 residues. Written as DNA, the CDR3 is TGCGCCAGCAGCTTGAGGTCTGGGAACTATGGCTACACCTTC. Translated: CASSLRSGNYGYTF. The full variable domain, in which reference TRBV5-1 and TRBJ1-2 provide the parts outside the CDR3, is KAGVTQTPRYLIKTRGQQVTLSCSPISGHRSVSWYQQTPGQGLQFLFEYFSETQRNKGNFPGRFSGRQFSNSRSEMNVSTLELGDSALYLCASSLRSGNYGYTFGSGTRLTVV.

This clone was counted ten times or more. The chain joins TRBV6-1 to TRBJ2-2; D perhaps matches TRBD2 (6 bases). Looked up from germline, CDR1 is MNHNS and CDR2 is SASEGT. Trimming stripped 9 bases from V and 1 base from J, with 15 bases between. CDR3 length: 15 residues. CDR3 protein: CASRRGSGNTGELFF. The CDR3 nucleotides are TGTGCCAGTCGGAGGGGTAGCGGGAACACCGGGGAGCTGTTTTTT.

This clone appeared many times. The chain combines TRBV28 with TRBJ2-1; D ambiguous. The CDR3 loop spans 16 amino acids. The germline V gene has CDR1 MDHEN and CDR2 SYDVKM. V lost 7 bases, J lost 0 bases, and 16 bases lay in between. CDR3 sequence (DNA): TGTGCCAGCATCCCCCCCGCAGTTAGCTCCTACAATGAGCAGTTCTTC. It encodes CASIPPAVSSYNEQFF.

This clone came up many times. The chain links TRBV7-9 to TRBJ2-7, with 8 nucleotides matching TRBD2. CDR3 length: 13 amino acids. Germline V gene lookup returns CDR1 SEHNR and CDR2 FQNEAQ (reference sequence). After removal of 4 bases from V and 6 bases from J, the junction contained 5 bases not matched to a gene. CDR3 DNA: TGTGCCAGCAGCTGGACTAGCTCCCGCGAGCAGTACTTC. Translating it yields CASSWTSSREQYF.

This clone was observed at least ten times. The rearrangement uses TRBV5-4 and TRBJ2-7, with 7 bases aligning to TRBD1. Germline V lookup: CDR1 SGHNT, CDR2 YYREEE (reference sequence). Trimming at V came to 3 bases and at J to 7 bases, leaving 10 bases not matched to a gene. This CDR3 contains 14 residues. The CDR3 loop reads CASSSKGQPREQYF. DNA for the CDR3: TGTGCCAGCAGCTCCAAGGGACAGCCTAGGGAGCAGTACTTC.